These 17 T cell receptor beta chains were all obtained from the same sample, sequenced in a study of blood T cell repertoires in COVID-19. Sequencing was performed with immunoSEQ multiplex PCR; in TCRdb, only in-frame clones are kept and a portion is missing. The table has 450,000 or so clones, about 87% seen once; the top ten hold 0.7% to 0.85%. The sequenced sample was peripheral blood. These receptors came from a man younger than 35 with COVID-19, enrolled during active disease.

The V call is TRBV2, the J call TRBJ2-2, with TRBD1 matching 9 bases. In germline, CDR1 is SNHLY, CDR2 FYNNEI. V lost 7 bases and J lost 4; bases outside the gene matches: 7. This CDR3 contains 15 residues. CDR3 sequence reads: CASTGGTGFTGELFF. The DNA of the CDR3 is TGTGCCAGCACTGGGGGGACAGGGTTCACCGGGGAGCTGTTTTTT.

The V gene is TRBV15, the J gene TRBJ2-1; no firm D call. The CDR3 runs 15 residues. The V end was cut by 5 bases, the J end by 5 bases, with 16 bases between. Per the germline V gene, CDR1 is LNHNV and CDR2 is YYDKDF (reference sequence). As DNA, the CDR3 is TGTGCCACCAGCCTATCGCGTGGGCCTCACAATGAGCAGTTCTTC. Translation gives CATSLSRGPHNEQFF.

The chain recombines TRBV4-2 with TRBJ2-1; no reliable D call. V lost 0 bases to trimming and J lost 2 bases, with 11 bases between them. This CDR3 spans 16 amino acids. Germline lookup yields CDR1 LGHNA and CDR2 YNFKEQ. The CDR3 spells CASSQDRSSAYNEQFF. The CDR3, as DNA: TGTGCCAGCAGCCAAGATAGGAGTAGTGCCTACAATGAGCAGTTCTTC.

V is TRBV5-4 and J is TRBJ2-7; 8 bases match TRBD1. Germline trimming cut 4 bases from V and 5 bases from J; bases unmatched to any gene: 5. CDR1 and CDR2 (germline): SGHNT, YYREEE (reference sequence). The CDR3 runs to 13 residues. The DNA of the CDR3 is TGTGCCAGCAGCGCGGACAGGGCCCACGAGCAGTACTTC. Translation gives CASSADRAHEQYF.

J is TRBJ2-1 and V is TRBV9; 7 positions agree with TRBD2. CDR1 is SGDLS and CDR2 is YYNGEE in the germline V gene. The CDR3 has 15 amino acids. Trimming at V came to 0 bases and at J to 6 bases, leaving 6 bases not matched to a gene. The CDR3 DNA is TGTGCCAGCAGCGTAGTGGCGGGAGTGGGCAATGAGCAGTTCTTC. This codes for CASSVVAGVGNEQFF.

This chain uses TRBV4-1 with TRBJ1-1, with TRBD1 matching 8 bases. Germline V gene lookup returns CDR1 MGHRA and CDR2 YSYEKL. The CDR3 loop spans 15 amino acids. V lost 2 bases, J lost 4 bases, and 6 bases stayed unmatched. This chain's CDR3 is CASSQSGQGGTEAFF. The CDR3 DNA sequence: TGCGCCAGCAGCCAAAGTGGACAGGGTGGCACTGAAGCTTTCTTT.

In this sample, this clone turned up a few times. This chain connects TRBV2 to TRBJ2-7; no clear D gene. Per the germline V gene, CDR1 is SNHLY and CDR2 is FYNNEI. The CDR3 is 11 amino acids. Trimming took 5 bases from V and 3 from J, leaving 5 bases between them. The CDR3 region is CASSQNYEQYF. The CDR3 region has the DNA TGTGCCAGCAGTCAAAACTACGAGCAGTACTTC.

The J gene is TRBJ1-1, the V gene TRBV19; TRBD1 matches 9 bases. Germline lookup yields CDR1 LNHDA and CDR2 SQIVND (reference sequence). The CDR3 runs 15 residues. The junction had 11 bases not matched to a gene; V was cut back by 7 bases and J by 5 bases. The CDR3 protein is CASITGTGRKTEAFF. The CDR3 coding sequence is TGTGCCAGTATTACAGGGACAGGGAGGAAGACTGAAGCTTTCTTT.

The chain joins TRBV2 to TRBJ1-5; D may be TRBD1 (6 bases). CDR1 and CDR2 from the germline V gene are SNHLY and FYNNEI. Trimming took off 7 bases at V and 2 bases at J, with 15 bases between the two ends. The length of the CDR3 is 15 residues. CDR3 nucleotide sequence: TGTGCCAGCAAGGGGGGGGTATCGGGCAATCAGCCCCAGCATTTT. Translation gives CASKGGVSGNQPQHF.

The gene calls are TRBV7-9 and TRBJ1-2; 8 nucleotides line up with TRBD1. This CDR3 is 14 amino acids long. J gave up 8 bases and V 5 bases, and 10 bases lay outside the gene matches. Germline CDR1 SEHNR, CDR2 FQNEAQ (reference sequence). The CDR3 DNA sequence: TGTGCCAGCAGCACCCCGACAGGGGTGAAAGGCTACACCTTC. Translation gives CASSTPTGVKGYTF.

This rearrangement joins TRBV5-1 to TRBJ1-1; D gene unclear. Germline-derived CDR1 and CDR2 are SGHRS and YFSETQ. CDR3 size: 16 residues. Trimming cost V 2 bases and J 5 bases, with 19 bases left between them. The CDR3 sequence: CASSFGSPSRGTEAFF. DNA for the CDR3: TGCGCCAGCAGCTTTGGCAGCCCCAGTCGAGGGACTGAAGCTTTCTTT. The whole variable domain, remainder taken from reference TRBV5-1 and TRBJ1-1, is KAGVTQTPRYLIKTRGQQVTLSCSPISGHRSVSWYQQTPGQGLQFLFEYFSETQRNKGNFPGRFSGRQFSNSRSEMNVSTLELGDSALYLCASSFGSPSRGTEAFFGQGTRLTVV.

V usage is TRBV5-1 and J usage is TRBJ1-4; tentative D call: TRBD1 (5 bases). Germline CDR1 and CDR2: SGHRS and YFSETQ. The CDR3 totals 14 residues. V was shortened by 2 bases and J by 1 base, with 6 bases between the two germline ends. The CDR3 here is CASSFDRTNEKLFF. The CDR3 DNA sequence: TGCGCCAGCAGCTTCGACAGAACTAATGAAAAACTGTTTTTT.

V and J are TRBV29-1 and TRBJ2-1; 13 bases map to TRBD2. V trimming: 4 bases; J trimming: 6 bases; junction bases outside the gene matches: 6. The CDR3 extends over 15 amino acids. Germline values: CDR1 SQVTM, CDR2 ANQGSEA. The DNA of the CDR3 is TGCAGCGTTGGGGGACTAGCGGGGAGTCCCAATGAGCAGTTCTTC. This gives the protein CSVGGLAGSPNEQFF.

V and J are TRBV6-5 and TRBJ2-3; 7 bases match TRBD2. The V gene end was trimmed by 7 bases and the J gene end by 1 base; junction bases not matched to a gene: 8. Germline loops: CDR1 MNHEY, CDR2 SVGAGI. This CDR3 has 15 residues. CDR3 sequence: CASTERAGRTDTQYF. The CDR3, as DNA: TGTGCCAGCACCGAACGAGCGGGGCGCACAGATACGCAGTATTTT.

The chain combines TRBV24-1 with TRBJ2-5; TRBD1 matches 10 bases. The ends lost 7 bases at V and 1 base at J; junction bases unmatched: 5. Looked up from germline, CDR1 is KGHDR and CDR2 is SFDVKD. There are 15 residues in the CDR3. The CDR3 reads CATRAGQGSQETQYF. DNA for the CDR3: TGTGCCACCAGGGCGGGACAGGGGTCCCAAGAGACCCAGTACTTC.

V usage is TRBV29-1 and J usage is TRBJ2-3, with a tentative D call TRBD2 (6 bases). Germline V lookup: CDR1 SQVTM, CDR2 ANQGSEA. This CDR3 is 16 amino acids long. V lost 1 base and J lost 1, with 15 bases in between. This chain's CDR3 is CSVEVLKRVGTDTQYF. The CDR3 region has the DNA TGCAGCGTTGAAGTCCTGAAGCGGGTCGGCACAGATACGCAGTATTTT.

This clone has just one count. V usage is TRBV10-2 and J usage is TRBJ1-6; D remains unclear. Germline assignment: CDR1 WSHSY and CDR2 SAAADI. With 0 bases removed from V and 5 bases from J, the gap between germline ends came to 11 bases. This CDR3 is 16 amino acids long. Here the CDR3 DNA reads TGCGCCAGCAGTGAGTCGTTGGAGCCTCATAATTCACCCCTCCACTTT. Its protein product is CASSESLEPHNSPLHF.